A selection of T cell receptor beta chains follows, all from one sample in a study of T-cell reconstitution after alpha-beta-depleted transplantation in children. TCRdb fed the PCR reads into MiXCR, producing one record per CDR3 protein. This sample has about 230,000 distinct CDR3 sequences, with 9.7% found just once. Here the sequenced sample was PBMCs from the stem cell graft donor, taken from the stem cell graft. The origin of the receptors is a human donor who donated a stem cell graft to a child with SCID. The CDR3 runs from the conserved cysteine through the conserved F or W. The D gene is left open where the match is weak. The size entry is marked missing in some rows and otherwise reads once, few, many or a size class.

CSAGPGEETQYF TGCAGTGCTGGTCCGGGGGAAGAGACCCAGTACTTC TRBJ2-5 NA NA TRBV20-1
CASSESSGHTGELFF TGTGCCAGCAGTGAATCTAGCGGCCACACCGGGGAGCTGTTTTTT TRBJ2-2 TRBD2 few TRBV25-1
CASTTGRNEKLFF TGCGCCAGCACGACAGGGCGGAACGAAAAACTGTTTTTT TRBJ1-4 TRBD1 few TRBV5-1
CASRPAGGELFF TGTGCCAGCAGGCCAGCTGGCGGGGAGCTGTTTTTT TRBJ2-2 NA many TRBV28
CASSTGTGRGEKLFF TGTGCCAGCAGCACGGGCACAGGCCGAGGTGAAAAACTGTTTTTT TRBJ1-4 NA many TRBV11-2
CASSLDQLIQETQYF TGTGCCAGCAGCTTAGACCAGCTCATCCAAGAGACCCAGTACTTC TRBJ2-5 NA NA TRBV7-9
CASSEYGDEQFF TGTGCCAGCAGTGAATACGGCGATGAGCAGTTCTTC TRBJ2-1 NA NA TRBV25-1
CASRRDMNTEAFF TGTGCCAGCCGGAGAGACATGAACACTGAAGCTTTCTTT TRBJ1-1 NA many TRBV6-5
CASSQGGSWPEAFF TGTGCCAGCTCACAGGGGGGTAGTTGGCCTGAAGCTTTCTTT TRBJ1-1 NA NA TRBV18
CATSRGGRDQPQHF TGTGCCACCAGCAGAGGAGGGCGAGATCAGCCCCAGCATTTT TRBJ1-5 NA many TRBV15
CASSVGSNEQFF TGTGCCAGCAGCGTAGGGTCGAATGAGCAGTTCTTC TRBJ2-1 NA many TRBV9
CATSDLGPHTGELFF TGTGCCACCAGTGACCTGGGACCGCACACCGGGGAGCTGTTTTTT TRBJ2-2 NA many TRBV24-1
CSALIEGRQGLVNTEAFF TGCAGTGCTCTCATAGAAGGACGACAGGGTTTGGTGAACACTGAAGCTTTCTTT TRBJ1-1 TRBD1 NA TRBV20-1
CATSRQGSYGYTF TGTGCCACCTCGAGGCAGGGGAGCTATGGCTACACCTTC TRBJ1-2 NA NA TRBV25-1
CASSEARDWTAQEQYF TGTGCCAGCAGTGAAGCGAGGGATTGGACCGCGCAGGAGCAGTACTTC TRBJ2-7 NA NA TRBV6-1
CASSFGGQGYNSPLHF TGTGCCAGCAGCTTTGGTGGACAGGGCTATAATTCACCCCTCCACTTT TRBJ1-6 TRBD1 many TRBV7-6
CSARGQASYSNQPQHF TGCAGTGCTAGAGGACAAGCTTCATATAGCAATCAGCCCCAGCATTTT TRBJ1-5 NA many TRBV20-1
CASSVGDRVLGYGYTF TGTGCCAGCAGCGTTGGGGACAGGGTCCTAGGCTATGGCTACACCTTC TRBJ1-2 TRBD1 few TRBV5-6
CASSLSGGAGGYYNEQFF TGTGCCAGCAGCTTAAGCGGGGGGGCCGGGGGGTACTACAATGAGCAGTTCTTC TRBJ2-1 TRBD2 few TRBV7-3
CASLSPLGRANAQYF TGTGCCAGCCTCTCTCCTCTTGGCAGGGCCAACGCGCAGTATTTT TRBJ2-3 NA NA TRBV28
CASSVERGQPQHF TGCGCCAGCAGCGTGGAGCGCGGGCAGCCCCAGCATTTT TRBJ1-5 NA few TRBV5-1
CASTPRGYRTDTQYF TGTGCCAGCACCCCCAGGGGATATAGGACAGATACGCAGTATTTT TRBJ2-3 NA NA TRBV7-9
CASSSLGPSSYNSPLHF TGTGCCAGCAGCTCGTTAGGTCCTAGCTCCTATAATTCACCCCTCCACTTT TRBJ1-6 NA many TRBV7-2
CSAVGGTGYEKLFF TGCAGTGCAGTCGGAGGGACAGGGTACGAAAAACTGTTTTTT TRBJ1-4 TRBD1 few TRBV20-1
CASSLDLGFQETQYF TGCGCCAGCAGCTTGGACCTAGGATTCCAAGAGACCCAGTACTTC TRBJ2-5 NA many TRBV5-1
CASSFRRTGGWRTEEYMDTEAFF TGTGCCAGCAGTTTCAGGAGGACAGGGGGCTGGAGGACGGAGGAATATATGGACACTGAAGCTTTCTTT TRBJ1-1 TRBD1 many TRBV28
CASSQKPSGACQETQYF TGCGCCAGCAGCCAAAAGCCCTCGGGGGCGTGTCAAGAGACCCAGTACTTC TRBJ2-5 NA many TRBV4-1
CASSPPAGRKDLSTDTQYF TGTGCCAGCAGCCCCCCCGCGGGTCGCAAGGATCTTAGCACAGATACGCAGTATTTT TRBJ2-3 NA few TRBV7-3
CASSSDRGEYYEQYF TGTGCCAGCAGCTCGGACAGGGGGGAGTACTACGAGCAGTACTTC TRBJ2-7 TRBD1 many TRBV7-2
CASSLAGKPRETQYF TGTGCCAGCAGTCTTGCAGGGAAGCCAAGGGAGACCCAGTACTTC TRBJ2-5 NA many TRBV3-1
CASSRRESRLAANTQYF TGTGCCAGCTCCCGTAGAGAGTCCCGTCTAGCTGCGAATACGCAGTATTTT TRBJ2-3 NA NA TRBV18
CASSRRGTGGEKLFF TGTGCCAGCAGCCGGCGCGGGACAGGGGGGGAAAAACTGTTTTTT TRBJ1-4 TRBD1 few TRBV7-9
CASSFVLNTEAFF TGTGCCAGCAGTTTCGTGCTGAACACTGAAGCTTTCTTT TRBJ1-1 NA many TRBV12-3/TRBV12-4
CASRDSPLAYEQYF TGTGCCAGCAGGGACAGCCCCCTCGCCTACGAGCAGTACTTC TRBJ2-7 NA NA TRBV28
CASSSIPPGEGGYTF TGCGCCAGCAGCTCGATCCCTCCAGGGGAGGGTGGCTACACCTTC TRBJ1-2 NA many TRBV5-1
CSAWAGTDYEQYF TGCAGTGCCTGGGCCGGCACGGACTACGAGCAGTACTTC TRBJ2-7 NA many TRBV20-1
CASSSMGGAAGYGYTF TGTGCCAGCAGTTCCATGGGAGGGGCCGCGGGGTATGGCTACACCTTC TRBJ1-2 NA few TRBV28
CASSSLVGSYEQYF TGCGCCAGCAGCTCCCTAGTCGGCTCCTACGAGCAGTACTTC TRBJ2-7 NA many TRBV5-1
CASSLGAETQYF TGTGCCAGCAGTTTAGGGGCAGAGACCCAGTACTTC TRBJ2-5 NA many TRBV12-3/TRBV12-4
CASNRRDLDNGYTF TGTGCCAGCAATCGAAGGGATTTAGATAATGGCTACACCTTC TRBJ1-2 NA many TRBV12-3/TRBV12-4
CASSEQALDGYTF TGTGCCAGCAGTGAACAGGCGCTGGATGGCTACACCTTC TRBJ1-2 NA many TRBV6-1
CATSDSDRVGQPQHF TGTGCCACCAGTGACTCGGACAGGGTGGGTCAGCCCCAGCATTTT TRBJ1-5 TRBD1 many TRBV24-1
CSASSFGQGGTEAFF TGCAGTGCTAGCTCGTTCGGCCAGGGCGGGACTGAAGCTTTCTTT TRBJ1-1 NA many TRBV20-1
CASSPGQGEISNQPQHF TGTGCCAGCAGCCCCGGACAGGGGGAGATTAGCAATCAGCCCCAGCATTTT TRBJ1-5 TRBD1 many TRBV6-1
CASSPMDTYEQYF TGTGCCAGCAGCCCCATGGATACCTACGAGCAGTACTTC TRBJ2-7 NA many TRBV7-9
CATSPGRPDNSPLHF TGTGCCACCAGCCCGGGGCGTCCGGATAATTCACCCCTCCACTTT TRBJ1-6 NA many TRBV15
CATSEADTQYF TGTGCCACCAGTGAGGCAGATACGCAGTATTTT TRBJ2-3 NA many TRBV24-1
CSARGTSGGLFQETQYF TGCAGTGCTAGGGGGACTAGCGGGGGATTATTCCAAGAGACCCAGTACTTC TRBJ2-5 TRBD2 many TRBV20-1
CSAFDIGRSEKLFF TGCAGTGCTTTTGATATAGGGCGATCGGAAAAACTGTTTTTT TRBJ1-4 NA few TRBV20-1